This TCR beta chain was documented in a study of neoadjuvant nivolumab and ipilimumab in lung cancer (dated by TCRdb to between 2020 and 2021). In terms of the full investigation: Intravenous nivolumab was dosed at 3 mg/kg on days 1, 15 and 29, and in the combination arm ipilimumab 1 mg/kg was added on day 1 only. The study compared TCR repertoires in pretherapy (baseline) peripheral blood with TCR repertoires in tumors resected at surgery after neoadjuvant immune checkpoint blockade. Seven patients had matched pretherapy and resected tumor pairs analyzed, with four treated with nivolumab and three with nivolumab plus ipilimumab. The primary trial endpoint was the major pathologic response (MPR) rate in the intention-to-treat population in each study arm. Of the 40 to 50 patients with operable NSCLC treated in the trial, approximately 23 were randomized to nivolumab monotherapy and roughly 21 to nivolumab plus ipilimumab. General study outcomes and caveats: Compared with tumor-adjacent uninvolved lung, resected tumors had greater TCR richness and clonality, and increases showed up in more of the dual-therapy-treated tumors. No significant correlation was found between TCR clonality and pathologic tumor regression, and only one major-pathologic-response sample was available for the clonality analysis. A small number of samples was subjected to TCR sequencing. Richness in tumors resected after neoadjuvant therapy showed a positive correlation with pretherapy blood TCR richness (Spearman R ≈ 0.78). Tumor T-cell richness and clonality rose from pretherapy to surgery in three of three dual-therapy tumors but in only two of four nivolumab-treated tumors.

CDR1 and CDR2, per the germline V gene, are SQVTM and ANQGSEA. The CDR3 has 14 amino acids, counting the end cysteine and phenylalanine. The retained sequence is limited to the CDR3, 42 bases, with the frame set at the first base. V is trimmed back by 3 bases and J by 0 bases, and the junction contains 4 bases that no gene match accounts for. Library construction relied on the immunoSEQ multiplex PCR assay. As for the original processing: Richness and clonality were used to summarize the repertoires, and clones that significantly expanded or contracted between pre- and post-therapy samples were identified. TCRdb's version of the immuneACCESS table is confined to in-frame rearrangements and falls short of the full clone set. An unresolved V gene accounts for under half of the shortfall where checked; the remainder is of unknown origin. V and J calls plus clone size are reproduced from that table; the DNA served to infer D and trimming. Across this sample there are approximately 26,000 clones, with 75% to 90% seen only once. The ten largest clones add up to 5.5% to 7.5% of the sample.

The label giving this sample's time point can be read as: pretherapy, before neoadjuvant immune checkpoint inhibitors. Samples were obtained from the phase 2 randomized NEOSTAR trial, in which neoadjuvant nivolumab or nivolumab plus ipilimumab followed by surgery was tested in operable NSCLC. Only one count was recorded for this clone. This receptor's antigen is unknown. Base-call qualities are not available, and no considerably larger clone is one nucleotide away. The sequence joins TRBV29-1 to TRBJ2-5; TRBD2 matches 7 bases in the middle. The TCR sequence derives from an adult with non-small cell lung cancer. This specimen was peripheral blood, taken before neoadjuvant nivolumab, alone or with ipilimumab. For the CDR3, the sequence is CSVDFAGDQETQYF. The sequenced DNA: TGCAGCGTTGATTTTGCGGGAGACCAAGAGACCCAGTACTTC.